This TCR beta chain was identified in a study of OX40 agonist ivuxolimab in advanced cancers. The data were produced by immunoSEQ multiplex PCR, yet TCRdb's version contains in-frame clones alone and is incomplete. The data contain tens of thousands of clones, approximately 82% of them singletons. Germline V gene lookup returns CDR1 MNHEY and CDR2 SMNVEV (reference sequence). Deletions cut 3 bases from V and 8 bases from J, with 13 bases between. This CDR3 region has 14 residues. This sequence originates from an adult with an advanced solid tumor such as melanoma, head and neck, liver or kidney cancer. Sequenced here: CD4+ or CD8+ T cells sorted from blood, sampled in a trial of the OX40 agonist ivuxolimab. The chain combines TRBV27 with TRBJ1-4; a possible D gene is TRBD1 (6 bases). CDR3: CASSLAGAGEKLFF. The CDR3 region has the DNA TGTGCCAGCAGTTTGGCGGGGGCAGGGGAAAAACTGTTTTTT.